This TCR beta chain was found in a study of T-cell memory formation after mild COVID-19. MiXCR, applied by TCRdb to the 5' RACE reads, yields one record per CDR3 protein. The table shows 270,000 or so distinct CDR3 sequences, with roughly a sixth occurring only once. In germline, CDR1 is GTSNPN, CDR2 SVGIG (reference sequence). This CDR3 is built from 11 residues. V was shortened by 5 bases and J by 0 bases, with 5 bases between the two germline ends. A word on this clonotype: The antigen is undetermined.

Findings and limits, study-wide: In second-wave clones peaking day 37, SARS-CoV-2 specificity remained unconfirmed. Clones contracting day 15 to 85 were balanced CD4/CD8; later expanders leaned CD4+.

The clonotype originates from a man between 18 and 35 years old who had mild COVID-19 (a few samples of this study predate the infection). Cell type and time point are not known. The sequenced sample consisted of PBMCs or a T cell subset sorted from them (not recorded which). The rearrangement links TRBV30 to TRBJ2-7, with D tentatively TRBD1 or TRBD2 (5 bases each). The CDR3 loop is CAWGTSYEQYF. CDR3 in DNA: TGTGCCTGGGGGACCTCCTACGAGCAGTACTTC. Full variable domain (missing parts from reference TRBV30 and TRBJ2-7): SQTIHQWPATLVQPVGSPLSLECTVEGTSNPNLYWYRQAAGRGLQLLFYSVGIGQISSEVPQNLSASRPQDRQFILSSKKLLLSDSGFYLCAWGTSYEQYFGPGTRLTVT.